This TCR beta chain is from a study of T-cell reconstitution after alpha-beta-depleted transplantation in children. Unique molecular identifiers were incorporated during preparation of the TCRbeta library. Using its own MiXCR run on the PCR reads, TCRdb lists one record per CDR3 protein. The repertoire holds 380,000 or so distinct CDR3 sequences, with about an eighth as singletons. At least ten counts were recorded for this clonotype. The CDR3 runs to 16 residues. The J segment lost 7 bases and the V segment lost 1 base, leaving 9 bases of the junction unmatched. The germline V gene has CDR1 DFQATT and CDR2 SNEGSKA (reference sequence).

Sequenced material: PBMCs, taken from the stem cell graft. The chain links TRBV20-1 to TRBJ2-1; 11 nucleotides match TRBD2. This receptor was taken from a human donor who donated a stem cell graft to a child with Fanconi anemia. The CDR3 region is CSARAPLLAGGNEQFF. The CDR3 DNA sequence: TGCAGTGCTAGAGCTCCTCTGCTAGCGGGGGGTAATGAGCAGTTCTTC.